These T cell receptor beta chains were read from a single sample in a study of blood T cell repertoires in COVID-19. The repertoire was sequenced with immunoSEQ multiplex PCR; TCRdb's copy has only in-frame clones and lacks some. The sample gives approximately 170,000 clones, about 88% of which show up once; around 25% is in the top ten. Sequences were obtained from peripheral blood. The receptors stem from a man aged 55 to 69 with acute or convalescent COVID-19. Both conserved end residues are part of each CDR3. D genes are given only for firm matches. The size field is filled for only some rows; it gives once, few, many or a size class.

DNA,CDR3,J,V,size,D
TGTGCCAGCAGTAGGGACAGGGACGAGCAGTACTTC,CASSRDRDEQYF,TRBJ2-7,TRBV6-5,.,TRBD1
TGCGCCAGCAGCCCAACTAGCGGGAGCTTCTACGAGCAGTACTTC,CASSPTSGSFYEQYF,TRBJ2-7,TRBV5-1,.,TRBD2
TGCGCCAGCAGCCCCTATGTCCGGGACAGGGGTTCTGGGGCCAACGTCCTGACTTTC,CASSPYVRDRGSGANVLTF,TRBJ2-6,TRBV5-1,.,TRBD1
TGTGCCAGCAGCGTAGGTTGGCAGTCGAATTCACCCCTCCACTTT,CASSVGWQSNSPLHF,TRBJ1-6,TRBV9,.,.
TGTGCCACCGAGAAGTACACTGAAGCTTTCTTT,CATEKYTEAFF,TRBJ1-1,TRBV24-1,.,.
TGTGCCAGCAGCAAATACACCTCTAGCGACTCCTACAATGAGCAGTTCTTC,CASSKYTSSDSYNEQFF,TRBJ2-1,TRBV7-7,.,.
TGTGCCAGCAGCTTGAAAGCGGGGGGGCCGAACACCGGGGAGCTGTTTTTT,CASSLKAGGPNTGELFF,TRBJ2-2,TRBV11-2,.,TRBD2
TGTGCCAGCAGCTCCGCTCTGGACAGGTCCGGCAATGAGCAGTTCTTC,CASSSALDRSGNEQFF,TRBJ2-1,TRBV5-4,.,TRBD1
TGTGCCAGCAACCCTCCGCGAGGCCTCATGAACACTGAAGCTTTCTTT,CASNPPRGLMNTEAFF,TRBJ1-1,TRBV21-1,.,.
TGTGCCACCAGTGAAACTAGCGGGGGGCCCAGTAAAGAGACCCAGTACTTC,CATSETSGGPSKETQYF,TRBJ2-5,TRBV24-1,.,TRBD2
TGTGCCAGCAGCCCATCGTCCGGGACAGCTAACTATGGCTACACCTTC,CASSPSSGTANYGYTF,TRBJ1-2,TRBV4-2,.,TRBD1
TGTGCCAGCAGCTTAGGAGGAGACACCATATATTTT,CASSLGGDTIYF,TRBJ1-3,TRBV11-2,.,.
TGTGCCAGCAGCCACCGTGGCTACAGGGGGGACTCTGGGGCCAACGTCCTGACTTTC,CASSHRGYRGDSGANVLTF,TRBJ2-6,TRBV14,.,TRBD1
TGTGCCAGCAGGACAGGAGCTTATAGCAATCAGCCCCAGCATTTT,CASRTGAYSNQPQHF,TRBJ1-5,TRBV6-5,.,.
TGTGCCAGCAAATCTACCCTCGGGACAGGGGACTATGGCTACACCTTC,CASKSTLGTGDYGYTF,TRBJ1-2,TRBV27,.,TRBD1
TGTGCCAGCAGCCGACCGGGGCGGGAAGGCTATGGCTACACCTTC,CASSRPGREGYGYTF,TRBJ1-2,TRBV9,.,.
TGTGCCAGCAGTGGAGGGATGGGTTTTGGCAATCAGCCCCAGCATTTT,CASSGGMGFGNQPQHF,TRBJ1-5,TRBV2,.,.
TGTGCCAGCAGCTTCGACAGGGACCCCTACAATGAGCAGTTCTTC,CASSFDRDPYNEQFF,TRBJ2-1,TRBV7-3,.,TRBD1
TGTGCCAGCAGCGTAGAAGGCAGGCTCTATGGCTACACCTTC,CASSVEGRLYGYTF,TRBJ1-2,TRBV9,.,.
TGTGCCAGCAGCCAAACAGGGGATAACGGGGAGCTGTTTTTT,CASSQTGDNGELFF,TRBJ2-2,TRBV5-5,few,TRBD1
TGTGCCAGCAGCCCTCGATCGCGCTATGGCTACACCTTC,CASSPRSRYGYTF,TRBJ1-2,TRBV5-6,.,.
TGTGCCAGCAGCAAAGCGAACTCCGAGCGGAATTCCTACAATGAGCAGTTCTTC,CASSKANSERNSYNEQFF,TRBJ2-1,TRBV21-1,.,.
TGTGCCAGCAGCCGAACTTTCTCCGGGACTAGCGGGGGGGAGAGCACAGATACGCAGTATTTT,CASSRTFSGTSGGESTDTQYF,TRBJ2-3,TRBV4-2,.,TRBD2
TGTGCCAGAAGCTTAGAGACAGAGACCTTCACAGATACGCAGTATTTT,CARSLETETFTDTQYF,TRBJ2-3,TRBV7-5,.,.
TGCGCCAGCAGTCGAAACAGGGGGCGCGGCGAGCAGTACTTC,CASSRNRGRGEQYF,TRBJ2-7,TRBV4-3,.,TRBD1
TGTGCCAGCAGCTTAGCGGTCGGAGGGAGTTATACCGGGGAGCTGTTTTTT,CASSLAVGGSYTGELFF,TRBJ2-2,TRBV11-2,.,.
TGTGCCAGCAGCTTGGCCCGGGACAGGCGAGACAATGAGCAGTTCTTC,CASSLARDRRDNEQFF,TRBJ2-1,TRBV11-3,once,TRBD1
TGTGCCAGCAGTTACGACAGCGAAGCTTTCTTT,CASSYDSEAFF,TRBJ1-1,TRBV6-2/TRBV6-3,.,.
TGTGCCAGCAGCCAAGACCTGGGAGGTAATTCACCCCTCCACTTT,CASSQDLGGNSPLHF,TRBJ1-6,TRBV3-1/TRBV3-2,.,.
TGTGCCAGCAGTGAACGTCCCGCCGGGGAGCTGTTTTTT,CASSERPAGELFF,TRBJ2-2,TRBV2,.,.
TGTGCCAGCAGCGACGGACAGCTAGCTAACTATGGCTACACCTTC,CASSDGQLANYGYTF,TRBJ1-2,TRBV5-6,once,.
TGTGCCAGTAGTATTTACCGGGGGCAAGAGACCCAGTACTTC,CASSIYRGQETQYF,TRBJ2-5,TRBV19,.,.
TGTGCCAGTAGTTCCCGGGTAGCGGGGATCACAGATACGCAGTATTTT,CASSSRVAGITDTQYF,TRBJ2-3,TRBV19,.,TRBD2
TGCAGCGTTATTGATCCCGGGACAACAAACATTCAGTACTTC,CSVIDPGTTNIQYF,TRBJ2-4,TRBV29-1,.,.
TGTGCCAGCAGCCTCGCCAGCTCTGGAAACACCATATATTTT,CASSLASSGNTIYF,TRBJ1-3,TRBV3-1/TRBV3-2,.,.
TGTGCCGGCGGGACAGGGGGCGGGAATGAGCAGTTCTTC,CAGGTGGGNEQFF,TRBJ2-1,TRBV19,.,TRBD1
TGTGCCAGCAGCGCCAGGAGGGGAAGCAATCAGCCCCAGCATTTT,CASSARRGSNQPQHF,TRBJ1-5,TRBV5-5,many,.
TGTGCCAGCTCCCCGGGACAGTTCTTGGATACGCAGTATTTT,CASSPGQFLDTQYF,TRBJ2-3,TRBV18,.,TRBD1
TGTGCCAGCAGTTACGGGGAGGGTGAAAAACTGTTTTTT,CASSYGEGEKLFF,TRBJ1-4,TRBV6-5,.,.
TGTGCCAGCAGTGAAAAGGCCAGGGGGGTTACTGAAGCTTTCTTT,CASSEKARGVTEAFF,TRBJ1-1,TRBV2,.,TRBD1
TGTGCCAGCAGCTTAGAGTTGCCAGGGTCTATCTCACCCCTCCACTTT,CASSLELPGSISPLHF,TRBJ1-6,TRBV7-9,.,.
TGTGCCAGCAGCTCAACAGGGGGCGCATCCTATAATTCACCCCTCCACTTT,CASSSTGGASYNSPLHF,TRBJ1-6,TRBV7-7,.,TRBD1
TGCGCCAGCAGCGCGGTTCAGGGTTTCTATGGCTACACCTTC,CASSAVQGFYGYTF,TRBJ1-2,TRBV5-1,once,.
TGCGCCAGCAGCCAAGAGGGACAGTGGGGGAACACTGAAGCTTTCTTT,CASSQEGQWGNTEAFF,TRBJ1-1,TRBV4-3,.,TRBD1
TGTGCCAGCAGTCAATCTAACTATGGCTACACCTTC,CASSQSNYGYTF,TRBJ1-2,TRBV12-3/TRBV12-4,.,.
TGTGCCAGCAGCCAAGAAAGGGGGCAGGGTACTGAAGCTTTCTTT,CASSQERGQGTEAFF,TRBJ1-1,TRBV4-2,.,TRBD1
TGTGCCATGTCCGGGACAGAATTAAATGGCTACACCTTC,CAMSGTELNGYTF,TRBJ1-2,TRBV10-3,once,TRBD1
TGCAGCGTAGCAGGGGGTCCAGGGGAGCAGTACTTC,CSVAGGPGEQYF,TRBJ2-7,TRBV29-1,.,TRBD1
TGTGCCTGGGGGGGGAAGGGGCCGCTTATGGATTCACCCCTCCACTTT,CAWGGKGPLMDSPLHF,TRBJ1-6,TRBV30,.,.
TGTGCCATCAGTGGCGATGGGAACGGGAGGACCTACAATGAGCAGTTCTTC,CAISGDGNGRTYNEQFF,TRBJ2-1,TRBV10-3,.,TRBD2
TGTGCCACTACGCAGGGGGCGGAGTATGGCTACACCTTC,CATTQGAEYGYTF,TRBJ1-2,TRBV19,.,TRBD1
TGTGCCAGCAGCCTACAGGGGGCAACCTACAATGAGCAGTTCTTC,CASSLQGATYNEQFF,TRBJ2-1,TRBV27,.,TRBD1